This record covers a single T cell receptor beta chain. Germline V lookup: CDR1 MGHRA, CDR2 YSYEKL. Between the trimmed V and J ends, which lost 1 base and 6 bases, there was a span of 18 bases. The CDR3 is made up of 17 amino acids. The sample originates from a study of blood T cell repertoires in COVID-19. Study-level information: Collection of acute and convalescent COVID-19 samples took place in the United States, Italy and Spain. In each case, the material was cDNA or gDNA derived from T cells, B-cell-depleted T cells, or PBMCs.

Methods used by the authors: From reference gene primer amplification, estimates of nucleated cell counts were derived. Profiling relied on immunoSEQ multiplex PCR, and the TCRdb table lists in-frame clones only, not all of them. V and J calls and clone size follow that table, whereas D and trimming were derived from the DNA. The sample shows about 280,000 clones, 85% of them seen only once. The sequenced sample was peripheral blood. The TCR originated in a man aged 45-60 years with active or convalescent COVID-19. The rearrangement uses TRBV4-1 and TRBJ2-2; D might be TRBD1 (7 bases). The CDR3 loop is CASSQGAATRGAGELFF. CDR3 nucleotides: TGCGCCAGCAGCCAAGGAGCAGCGACCAGGGGGGCCGGGGAGCTGTTTTTT.